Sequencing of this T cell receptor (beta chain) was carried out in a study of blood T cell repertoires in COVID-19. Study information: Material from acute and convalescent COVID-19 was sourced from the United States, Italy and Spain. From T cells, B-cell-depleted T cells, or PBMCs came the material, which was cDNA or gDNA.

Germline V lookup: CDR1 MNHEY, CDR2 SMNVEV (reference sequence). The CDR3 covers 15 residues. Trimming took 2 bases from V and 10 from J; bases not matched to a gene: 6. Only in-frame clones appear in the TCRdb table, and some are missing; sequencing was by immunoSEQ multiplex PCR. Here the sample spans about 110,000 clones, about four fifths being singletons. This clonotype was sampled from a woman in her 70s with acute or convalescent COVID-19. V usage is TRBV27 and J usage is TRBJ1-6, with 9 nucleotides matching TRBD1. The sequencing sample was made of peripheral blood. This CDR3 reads CASSLIDRGGSPLHF. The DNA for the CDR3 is TGTGCCAGCAGTTTAATCGACAGGGGGGGGTCACCCCTCCACTTT.